Included here is one TCR gamma chain sequence, with context. The antigen is unknown. The data were taken from a study of Vδ1+ human thymocytes. CDR3 length: 14 residues. Germline CDR1 EGSTGY, CDR2 YDSYTSSV. Trimming removed 2 bases from V and 12 bases from J; junction bases left unmatched: 16. After alphabeta T cell depletion, CD3+ Vdelta1+ Vdelta2- thymocytes were sorted. General study findings and limits: Unlike peripheral blood Vdelta1+ controls, thymic delta-chain sequences included 20% to 25% Vdelta2 and few Vdelta3. TRD repertoires were essentially private, unlike widely shared TRG clonotypes. Highly polyclonal TRG and TRD repertoires with Gaussian CDR3 length distributions appeared in thymus.

RNA was extracted from the cells and then reverse transcribed. Multiplex PCR used pooled V-gene forward primers and a constant-region reverse primer to amplify CDR3s. TCRdb reprocessed the multiplex PCR reads using CATT. The profile shows more than 25,000 gamma-chain clones, around 20% of them singletons. Sequencing was carried out using Vdelta1+ gamma-delta thymocytes from the thymus. The subset here: FACS-sorted CD3+ TCRalphabeta- TCRVdelta1+ TCRVdelta2- thymocytes. The V gene is TRGV4, the J gene TRGJ1 or TRGJ2. The TCR originated in a boy in the first two years of life who had congenital heart surgery. The CDR3 here is CATWDELTQDGKLF. The CDR3, as DNA: TGTGCCACCTGGGATGAGTTAACGCAGGATGGGAAACTCTTT.